Below are 27 T cell receptor beta chains sequenced from a single sample in a study of cytomegalovirus exposure and HLA in healthy donors. The study ran its PCR with 60 Vbeta and 13 Jbeta primers. Clones were read by immunoSEQ multiplex PCR, and TCRdb kept only the in-frame ones, dropping some. Here the sample spans around 170,000 clones, about 72% being singletons. Sample: PBMCs. Every receptor here comes from a girl between 10 and 17 years old in good health and CMV-seronegative.

The chain joins TRBV18 to TRBJ1-5; TRBD1 might be the D (5 bases). Per the germline V gene, CDR1 is KGHSH and CDR2 is LQKENI. This CDR3 is 13 amino acids long. V was trimmed by 5 bases and J by 4 bases, leaving 9 bases between them. In DNA form, the CDR3 reads TGTGCCAGCTCAGCAGGGATTAATCAGCCCCAGCATTTT. Protein sequence: CASSAGINQPQHF.

This chain joins TRBV5-4 and TRBJ1-1; D is perhaps TRBD1 (5 bases). Deletions cut 4 bases from V and 1 base from J, with 11 bases between. This CDR3 contains 14 residues. Germline lookup yields CDR1 SGHNT and CDR2 YYREEE (reference sequence). The CDR3 bases are TGTGCCAGCAGCATAACAACAGGGAACACTGAAGCTTTCTTT. It translates to CASSITTGNTEAFF.

The CDR3 reads CASSVVSGTYEQYF. Written as DNA, the CDR3 is TGTGCCAGCAGCGTAGTATCGGGGACCTACGAGCAGTACTTC. The chain has TRBV9 and TRBJ2-7, with D perhaps TRBD2 (5 bases). Germline assignment: CDR1 SGDLS and CDR2 YYNGEE. The CDR3 is made up of 14 amino acids. Trimming took off 0 bases at V and 2 bases at J, with 9 bases between the two ends. The variable domain in full, with the rest retrieved from reference TRBV9 and TRBJ2-7, is DSGVTQTPKHLITATGQRVTLRCSPRSGDLSVYWYQQSLDQGLQFLIQYYNGEERAKGNILERFSAQQFPDLHSELNLSSLELGDSALYFCASSVVSGTYEQYFGPGTRLTVT.

This rearrangement joins TRBV6-6 to TRBJ1-1, with 8 bases aligning to TRBD1. CDR3 size: 11 residues. V shed 5 bases, J shed 10 bases, and the junction held 3 bases outside the gene matches. Germline assignment: CDR1 MNHNY and CDR2 SVGAGI (reference sequence). The CDR3 here is CASSNTGGAFF. CDR3 nucleotides: TGTGCCAGCAGTAACACAGGGGGAGCTTTCTTT.

This clone was observed a few times. The rearrangement links TRBV7-3 to TRBJ2-7; possibly TRBD1 for D (6 bases). V was clipped by 2 bases and J by 3 bases, with 14 bases between them. Germline V gene lookup returns CDR1 SGHTA and CDR2 FQGTGA. The CDR3 runs 15 residues. The CDR3 here is CASSLGTGIIYEQYF. CDR3 DNA: TGTGCCAGCAGCTTAGGAACAGGGATTATCTACGAGCAGTACTTC.

The chain combines TRBV5-1 with TRBJ2-5, with unresolved D. Trimming took off 0 bases at V and 1 base at J, with 7 bases between the two ends. Per germline, CDR1 SGHRS and CDR2 YFSETQ. The CDR3 is made up of 14 amino acids. The CDR3 bases are TGCGCCAGCAGCTTGGCGGCGGCCCAAGAGACCCAGTACTTC. Translating it yields CASSLAAAQETQYF.

The chain uses TRBV19 and TRBJ1-1, with D perhaps TRBD1 (6 bases). The germline V gene encodes CDR1 LNHDA and CDR2 SQIVND (reference sequence). V lost 4 bases to trimming and J lost 1 base, with 13 bases between them. This CDR3 is built from 15 residues. CDR3 sequence: CASSTNRVANTEAFF. CDR3 sequence (DNA): TGTGCCAGTAGTACGAACAGGGTAGCGAACACTGAAGCTTTCTTT.

This rearrangement joins TRBV7-9 to TRBJ2-2, with a possible D match to TRBD1 (6 bases). The germline V gene encodes CDR1 SEHNR and CDR2 FQNEAQ (reference sequence). This CDR3 is built from 13 residues. V was clipped by 6 bases and J by 6 bases, with 11 bases between them. The CDR3 nucleotides are TGTGCCAGCAGTTACAGGGAAGCCGGGGAGCTGTTTTTT. This codes for CASSYREAGELFF.

This sequence joins TRBV25-1 and TRBJ1-1, with D perhaps matching TRBD1 (6 bases). V lost 6 bases and J 1 base, leaving 9 bases between the germline ends. Germline V CDR1 and CDR2: MGHDK, SYGVNS. This CDR3 spans 13 amino acids. The CDR3 is CASSTGWNTEAFF. DNA of the CDR3: TGTGCCAGCAGCACAGGGTGGAACACTGAAGCTTTCTTT.

This rearrangement joins TRBV19 to TRBJ1-5; D is possibly TRBD1 (5 bases). Per the germline V gene, CDR1 is LNHDA and CDR2 is SQIVND (reference sequence). Trimming shortened V by 7 bases and J by 2 bases, and 18 bases separated the two germline ends. This CDR3 is built from 16 residues. The CDR3 spells CASTSGGGVGNQPQHF. Written as DNA, the CDR3 is TGTGCCAGTACCTCGGGGGGGGGTGTGGGCAATCAGCCCCAGCATTTT. The variable domain in full, completed from reference TRBV19 and TRBJ1-5, reads DGGITQSPKYLFRKEGQNVTLSCEQNLNHDAMYWYRQDPGQGLRLIYYSQIVNDFQKGDIAEGYSVSREKKESFPLTVTSAQKNPTAFYLCASTSGGGVGNQPQHFGDGTRLSIL.

This clone has only a few counts. V is TRBV30 and J is TRBJ1-2; 12 bases agree with TRBD1. The junction had 4 bases not matched to a gene; V was cut back by 0 bases and J by 2 bases. Germline CDR1 and CDR2: GTSNPN and SVGIG (reference sequence). The CDR3 runs to 16 residues. The CDR3, as DNA: TGTGCCTGGAGTGTGGGGACAGGGGGCATCAACTATGGCTACACCTTC. Its translation is CAWSVGTGGINYGYTF.

This sequence joins TRBV6-1 and TRBJ2-3, with TRBD1 as a possible D gene (6 bases). The germline V and J ends were trimmed by 3 bases and 4 bases, with 14 bases remaining between them. Germline V lookup: CDR1 MNHNS, CDR2 SASEGT. The CDR3 has 15 residues. CDR3 in amino acids: CASSDLAGAADTQYF. For the CDR3, the DNA is TGTGCCAGCAGTGATCTGGCAGGGGCGGCAGATACGCAGTATTTT.

This chain links TRBV4-1 with TRBJ1-5; D is uncertain. The germline gives CDR1 MGHRA, CDR2 YSYEKL. V gave up 4 bases and J gave up 7 bases, with 17 bases separating them. The CDR3 length is 15 residues. The CDR3 protein is CASSPPGGRGQPQHF. The CDR3 coding sequence is TGCGCCAGCAGCCCCCCAGGTGGGCGCGGGCAGCCCCAGCATTTT.

This clone showed up just a few times. The V call is TRBV5-1, the J call TRBJ1-1, with no clear D. Looked up from germline, CDR1 is SGHRS and CDR2 is YFSETQ. The CDR3 extends over 15 amino acids. Trimming shortened V by 3 bases and J by 4 bases, and 16 bases separated the two germline ends. The CDR3 protein is CASSSGSFLGTEAFF. As DNA, the CDR3 is TGCGCCAGCAGCTCCGGGTCCTTTTTGGGCACTGAAGCTTTCTTT.

A remark on this clone: A read error may account for a junction end that differs from germline. The J gene is TRBJ1-2, the V gene TRBV19; 7 bases fit TRBD1. CDR1 and CDR2 (germline): LNHDA, SQIVND (reference sequence). CDR3 size: 13 residues. Written as DNA, the CDR3 is TGTGCCAGTAGTTCCAATGACAGGGATGGCTACACCTTT. Its protein product is CASSSNDRDGYTF.

The V gene is TRBV10-2, the J gene TRBJ2-1, with D possibly matching TRBD2 (5 bases). The CDR3 runs 13 residues. V lost 4 bases, J lost 5 bases, and 9 bases lay in between. Germline CDR1 and CDR2: WSHSY and SAAADI. CDR3 protein: CASSVSGNNEQFF. In DNA form, the CDR3 reads TGCGCCAGCAGTGTCTCCGGGAACAATGAGCAGTTCTTC.

The V gene is TRBV9, the J gene TRBJ1-4; D remains unclear. The CDR3 sequence is 14 residues long. Trimming cost V 0 bases and J 5 bases, with 8 bases left between them. Germline loops: CDR1 SGDLS, CDR2 YYNGEE. The CDR3, as DNA: TGTGCCAGCAGCGTAGGTGCGATCAATGAAAAACTGTTTTTT. It is translated as CASSVGAINEKLFF.

V is TRBV6-5 and J is TRBJ2-1; 7 bases agree with TRBD2. The CDR3 extends over 13 amino acids. V was clipped by 2 bases and J by 12 bases; unmatched bases: 7. Germline V gene data show CDR1 as MNHEY and CDR2 as SVGAGI. In DNA, the CDR3 is TGTGCCAGCAGTTACGGCGGGGGTGAGGGGCAGTTCTTC. It yields the protein CASSYGGGEGQFF.

V is TRBV28 and J is TRBJ1-5, with D possibly matching TRBD1 (6 bases). V gave up 4 bases and J gave up 4 bases, with 14 bases separating them. There are 15 residues in the CDR3. Germline CDR1 MDHEN, CDR2 SYDVKM. CDR3 coding DNA: TGTGCCAGCAGTTCCACAGGGTTGGAGAATCAGCCCCAGCATTTT. It encodes CASSSTGLENQPQHF. The variable domain in full, completed from reference TRBV28 and TRBJ1-5, reads DVKVTQSSRYLVKRTGEKVFLECVQDMDHENMFWYRQDPGLGLRLIYFSYDVKMKEKGDIPEGYSVSREKKERFSLILESASTNQTSMYLCASSSTGLENQPQHFGDGTRLSIL.

The chain is built from TRBV18 and TRBJ1-2; D unclear. Germline V CDR1 and CDR2: KGHSH, LQKENI. This CDR3 has 11 residues. Trimming left V 5 bases short and J 8 bases short, with 9 bases between. The CDR3 is CASSSRAGYTF. The CDR3 nucleotides read TGTGCCAGCTCATCCCGCGCGGGCTACACCTTC.

The chain carries TRBV18 and TRBJ1-5; 7 positions agree with TRBD1. Germline CDR1 KGHSH, CDR2 LQKENI. Germline trimming cut 1 base from V and 3 bases from J; bases unmatched to any gene: 3. CDR3 size: 15 residues. The CDR3, as DNA: TGTGCCAGCTCACCACGCGGACAGGACAATCAGCCCCAGCATTTT. Protein: CASSPRGQDNQPQHF. Drawing the rest from reference TRBV18 and TRBJ1-5, the complete variable domain is NAGVMQNPRHLVRRRGQEARLRCSPMKGHSHVYWYRQLPEEGLKFMVYLQKENIIDESGMPKERFSAEFPKEGPSILRIQQVVRGDSAAYFCASSPRGQDNQPQHFGDGTRLSIL.

J is TRBJ2-5 and V is TRBV9; 10 nucleotides line up with TRBD1. Germline V lookup: CDR1 SGDLS, CDR2 YYNGEE. J gave up 5 bases and V 4 bases, and 11 bases lay outside the gene matches. The CDR3 consists of 16 residues. This CDR3 is CASSPSGTGVAETQYF. The CDR3 bases are TGTGCCAGCAGCCCTTCCGGGACAGGGGTCGCGGAGACCCAGTACTTC.

J is TRBJ2-7 and V is TRBV30; D perhaps matches TRBD2 (6 bases). CDR1 is GTSNPN, CDR2 SVGIG, per germline (reference sequence). Trimming took off 7 bases at V and 5 bases at J, with 12 bases between the two ends. This CDR3 is 11 amino acids long. CDR3 loop: CASGGLHEQYF. For the CDR3, the DNA is TGTGCCTCCGGGGGTCTCCACGAGCAGTACTTC.

The V call is TRBV2, the J call TRBJ2-7, with D unclear. V was trimmed by 6 bases and J by 5 bases, leaving 8 bases between them. Germline values: CDR1 SNHLY, CDR2 FYNNEI. The CDR3 loop spans 11 amino acids. The CDR3 spells CASRSRDEQYF. The CDR3 DNA follows: TGTGCCAGCAGGTCCCGGGACGAGCAGTACTTC.

In nucleotides, the CDR3 is TGTGCCAGCAGTGAATATAACAGTGAAGAGCAGTACTTC. Protein product: CASSEYNSEEQYF. This chain joins TRBV25-1 and TRBJ2-7; D is undetermined. Germline-derived CDR1 and CDR2 are MGHDK and SYGVNS. The CDR3 length is 13 residues. V was clipped by 0 bases and J by 7 bases, with 10 bases between them.

As DNA, the CDR3 is TGTGCCAGCAGCTTTTTTGATTCAGACACTGAAGCTTTCTTT. Translating it yields CASSFFDSDTEAFF. V and J are TRBV11-2 and TRBJ1-1, with D uncertain. Trimming shortened V by 3 bases and J by 3 bases, and 11 bases separated the two germline ends. Germline V gene data show CDR1 as SGHAT and CDR2 as FQNNGV. The CDR3 is 14 residues long.

The rearrangement links TRBV5-6 to TRBJ1-1; no definite D call. The germline V gene encodes CDR1 SGHDT and CDR2 YYEEEE. V was clipped by 4 bases and J by 5 bases, with 6 bases between them. The CDR3 extends over 11 amino acids. The DNA for the CDR3 is TGTGCCAGCAGCAGAGCTACTGAAGCTTTCTTT. This codes for CASSRATEAFF.